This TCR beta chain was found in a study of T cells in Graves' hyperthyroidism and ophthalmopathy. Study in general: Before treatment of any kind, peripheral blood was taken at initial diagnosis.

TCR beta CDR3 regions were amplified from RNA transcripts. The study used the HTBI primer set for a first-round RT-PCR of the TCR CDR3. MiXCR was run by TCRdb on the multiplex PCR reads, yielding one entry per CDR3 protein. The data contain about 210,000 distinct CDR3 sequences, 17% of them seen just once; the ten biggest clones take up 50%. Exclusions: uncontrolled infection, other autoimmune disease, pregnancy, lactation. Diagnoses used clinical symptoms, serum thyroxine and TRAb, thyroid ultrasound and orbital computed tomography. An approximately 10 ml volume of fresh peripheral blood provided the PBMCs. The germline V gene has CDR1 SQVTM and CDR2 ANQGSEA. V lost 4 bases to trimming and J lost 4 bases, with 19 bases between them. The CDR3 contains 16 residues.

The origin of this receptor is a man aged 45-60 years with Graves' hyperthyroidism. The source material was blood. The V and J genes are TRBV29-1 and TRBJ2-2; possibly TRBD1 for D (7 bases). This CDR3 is CSVGGDKGAVTGELFF. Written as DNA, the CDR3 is TGCAGCGTTGGGGGGGATAAGGGGGCGGTCACCGGGGAGCTGTTTTTT.